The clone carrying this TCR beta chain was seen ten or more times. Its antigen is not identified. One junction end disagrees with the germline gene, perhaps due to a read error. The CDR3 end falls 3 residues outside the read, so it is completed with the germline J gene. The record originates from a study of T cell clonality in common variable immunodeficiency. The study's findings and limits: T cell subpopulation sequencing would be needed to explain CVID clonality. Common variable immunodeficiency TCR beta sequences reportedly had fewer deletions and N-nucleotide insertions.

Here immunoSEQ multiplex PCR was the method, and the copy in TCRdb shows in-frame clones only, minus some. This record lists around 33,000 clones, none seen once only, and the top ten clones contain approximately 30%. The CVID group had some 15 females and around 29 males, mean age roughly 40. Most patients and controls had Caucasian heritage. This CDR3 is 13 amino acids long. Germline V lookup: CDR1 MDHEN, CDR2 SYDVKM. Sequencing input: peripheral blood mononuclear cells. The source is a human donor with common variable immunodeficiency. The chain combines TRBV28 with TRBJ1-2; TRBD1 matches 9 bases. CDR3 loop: CASSLGQGYRYTF. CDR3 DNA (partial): TGTGCCAGCAGTTTGGGACAGGGCTATCGC.